The 8 T cell receptor beta chains listed next were all sequenced from one sample in a study of cytomegalovirus exposure and HLA in healthy donors. Amplification used 60 Vbeta primers and 13 Jbeta primers. Sequencing was performed with immunoSEQ multiplex PCR; in TCRdb, only in-frame clones are kept and a portion is missing. The profile shows roughly 100,000 clones, 65% to 85% of them singletons. Specimen: PBMCs. Receptors originate from a woman in her thirties or forties in good health and CMV-seronegative.

As to this clone: The sample contains more than one DNA sequence encoding this CDR3. This sequence joins TRBV29-1 and TRBJ1-6; TRBD1 matches 8 bases. Germline CDR1 and CDR2: SQVTM and ANQGSEA. The trim removed 6 bases at V and 10 bases at J, leaving 8 bases unmatched. CDR3 length equals 13 residues. Here the CDR3 reads CSVSQGAGSPLHF. The CDR3 nucleotides read TGCAGCGTCTCCCAGGGGGCAGGCTCACCCCTCCACTTT.

The chain links TRBV9 to TRBJ2-7; D is unresolved. Germline V gene lookup returns CDR1 SGDLS and CDR2 YYNGEE. The CDR3 extends over 16 amino acids. Trimming left V 1 base short and J 5 bases short, with 19 bases between. The CDR3 is CASSVSTSGLMNEQYF. In DNA, the CDR3 is TGTGCCAGCAGCGTATCCACGTCCGGGTTAATGAACGAGCAGTACTTC.

The gene calls are TRBV5-1 and TRBJ2-1, with TRBD1 matching 7 bases. V shed 4 bases and J 3 bases; nucleotides not matched to a gene: 7. The CDR3 sequence is 15 residues long. Germline lookup yields CDR1 SGHRS and CDR2 YFSETQ. The CDR3 coding sequence is TGCGCCAGCAGCCTCGGACAGGTTTTCTACAATGAGCAGTTCTTC. Protein: CASSLGQVFYNEQFF.

The gene calls are TRBV27 and TRBJ2-2, with 8 bases aligning to TRBD2. CDR1 and CDR2 (germline): MNHEY, SMNVEV (reference sequence). The length of the CDR3 is 17 residues. The V and J ends lost 3 bases and 0 bases, in that order; junction bases with no gene match: 6. CDR3 in DNA: TGTGCCAGCAGTTTTCTAAAGGGACTAGCGAACACCGGGGAGCTGTTTTTT. It codes for CASSFLKGLANTGELFF.

V gene TRBV2 combines with J gene TRBJ1-1, with 7 bases matching TRBD1. The V gene's germline CDR1 is SNHLY and CDR2 FYNNEI. The junction had 11 bases not matched to a gene; V was cut back by 6 bases and J by 4 bases. The CDR3 consists of 15 residues. The CDR3 nucleotides read TGTGCCAGCAGGTCGTTGCAGGGGGATGGCACTGAAGCTTTCTTT. Residues: CASRSLQGDGTEAFF.

The rearrangement uses TRBV19 and TRBJ2-5; 12 nucleotides line up with TRBD2. The DNA end is more similar to TRBJ2-7, so the J call may be wrong. The CDR3 runs to 14 residues. CDR1 and CDR2 (germline): LNHDA, SQIVND (reference sequence). The CDR3 DNA follows: TGTGCCAGTAGTACTAGCGGGGGGGCCTACGAGCAGTACTTC. It is translated as CASSTSGGAYEQYF.

This clone was seen just once. Other nucleotide sequences from this sample produce the same CDR3. This chain's CDR3 is CASSPDWNSPLHF. CDR3 DNA sequence: TGTGCCAGCAGCCCGGACTGGAATTCACCCCTCCACTTT. The chain employs TRBV9 and TRBJ1-6, with unresolved D. CDR3 length: 13 amino acids. The V end lost 4 bases, the J end lost 7 bases, and 9 bases lay between the germline ends. Germline V gene sequence: CDR1 SGDLS, CDR2 YYNGEE. Looking up the rest from reference TRBV9 and TRBJ1-6 gives the full variable domain: DSGVTQTPKHLITATGQRVTLRCSPRSGDLSVYWYQQSLDQGLQFLIQYYNGEERAKGNILERFSAQQFPDLHSELNLSSLELGDSALYFCASSPDWNSPLHFGNGTRLTVT.

The genes are TRBV2 and TRBJ2-2, with 12 bases fitting TRBD1. From germline, CDR1 is SNHLY and CDR2 FYNNEI. This CDR3 has 16 residues. The junction had 6 bases not matched to a gene; V was cut back by 6 bases and J by 4 bases. CDR3: CASSGTGGDLTGELFF. CDR3 DNA sequence: TGTGCCAGCAGCGGGACAGGGGGCGACCTCACCGGGGAGCTGTTTTTT.